This record concerns one T cell receptor (beta chain) sequence. What this receptor recognizes is not known. No much larger clone is present one base from it, and per-base qualities are unavailable. The CDR3 runs 15 amino acids, cysteine and phenylalanine included. Just the 45-base CDR3 DNA is kept, in frame starting at base 1. The V end loses 5 bases and the J end loses 5 bases, and a stretch of 18 bases separates them. TCR beta repertoires were profiled from peripheral blood of about a dozen young patients with multiple sclerosis to demonstrate the VDJtools post-analysis software. The multiple sclerosis patients were children and adolescents ranging in age from about 6 to 17 years. The library was built by means of PCR. The instrument given in TCRdb is Illumina HiSeq 2500. To reduce PCR and sequencing biases, unique molecular identifiers were built into the TCR beta cDNA libraries. Every 1 to 10 million input T cells yielded 500,000 or so cDNA molecules, meaning each molecule approximated one T cell. The same protocol used for the earlier healthy control dataset was applied to prepare and sequence the patient libraries. Within a given batch, samples were prepared together, multiplexed and sequenced on the same HiSeq lane. The original pipeline was this. MIGEC handled the raw barcoded reads, throwing out single-read molecular identifier groups before consensus assembly and CDR3 extraction. Clonotype tables were post-analysed with VDJtools, normalizing diversity by down-sampling all datasets to the smallest sample size. To correct batch-related cross-sample contamination, repertoire overlap clustering matched CDR3 amino acid sequences but not nucleotide sequences. TCRdb cleaned the public reads at Q25 with fastp, built clones with MiXCR and kept in-frame beta chains. Every CDR3 protein is listed once, alongside the most common genes and DNA of its rows. The V and J calls were not made by the authors but by TCRdb's processing. The sample table shows roughly 600,000 distinct CDR3 sequences, and roughly 40% are seen once. The ten largest make up roughly 1.7% of the sample.

This entry belongs to a study of post-analysis software for immune sequencing data (dated by TCRdb to the mid-2010s). With respect to the entire study: Recorded disease courses included relapsing-remitting, secondary progressive and progressive-relapsing multiple sclerosis, with some patients lacking subtype annotation. Patient repertoires were compared against roughly 10 previously published healthy control repertoires from donors aged 6 to 25 years. A subset of samples was prepared in parallel using single-end sample barcoding, then pooled and co-amplified after Illumina adapter ligation. Paper-wide results and their limitations: The control group was slightly older than the multiple sclerosis patient group. Normalized Chao1 diversity was significantly lower in multiple sclerosis patients than controls, suggesting substantial peripheral T-cell clonal expansion. When samples were clustered directly using the F measure, samples prepared in the same batch co-clustered strongly, which prompted a batch-effect correction. Significantly higher frequencies in patients than in controls were found for five or six TRBV segments, including TRBV5-6, TRBV5-1 and TRBV20-1.

This sequence uses TRBV12-3 or TRBV12-4 and TRBJ2-5; the D gene is perhaps TRBD1 or TRBD2, each of them matching over 6 bases. The sequencing sample was made of blood. The sequence came from a girl aged 10 to 17 with multiple sclerosis. The CDR3 protein: CASSPANGGGETQYF. The DNA sequence follows: TGTGCCAGCAGTCCAGCGAACGGGGGCGGGGAGACCCAGTACTTC.